These 6 T cell receptor beta chains were all obtained from the same sample, sequenced in a study of shared clonotypes between healthy human individuals. The assay was immunoSEQ multiplex PCR, and TCRdb's table has in-frame clones only and misses some. Seen here are a few hundred thousand clones, approximately 80% observed once, and the top ten hold around 11%. Sample: PBMCs. The origin of the receptors is a woman between 40 and 55 years old in good health. Some clones in this sample may be carry-over from other donors' samples.

Turning to this clone: Only one base separates this from a far larger clonotype, so it likely reflects a read error. The chain employs TRBV14 and TRBJ2-6, with a possible D match to TRBD1 (5 bases). This CDR3 has 14 amino acids. Germline loops: CDR1 SGHDN, CDR2 FVKESK. As DNA, the CDR3 is TGTGCCAGCAGCAGGCGCTCTGGGGCCAACGTCCAGACTTTC. Encoded protein: CASSRRSGANVQTF.

The rearrangement links TRBV19 to TRBJ1-1, with no clear D. Germline V gene data show CDR1 as LNHDA and CDR2 as SQIVND (reference sequence). Between the trimmed V and J ends, which lost 6 bases and 3 bases, there was a span of 11 bases. The CDR3 loop spans 13 amino acids. The CDR3 region has the DNA TGTGCCAGTAGAGCCAGCTGGGACACTGAAGCTTTCTTT. This translates into CASRASWDTEAFF.

This chain uses TRBV7-9 with TRBJ1-2; 10 nucleotides line up with TRBD1. V dropped 5 bases and J dropped 3; count of bases not matched to a gene: 9. This CDR3 region has 16 residues. Germline V gene lookup returns CDR1 SEHNR and CDR2 FQNEAQ (reference sequence). The CDR3 loop reads CASSASDRGPYYGYTF. The CDR3 DNA is TGTGCCAGCAGCGCCTCAGACAGGGGGCCTTACTATGGCTACACCTTC.

This rearrangement joins TRBV4-1 to TRBJ2-7; D unclear. Trimming shortened V by 0 bases and J by 7 bases, and 10 bases separated the two germline ends. The CDR3 has 13 amino acids. The germline gives CDR1 MGHRA, CDR2 YSYEKL. The CDR3 loop is CASSQDWLWEQYF. CDR3 coding DNA: TGCGCCAGCAGCCAAGATTGGCTCTGGGAGCAGTACTTC.

Notes on this clone: A much larger clone sits a single nucleotide away, making a read error possible. The identical CDR3 is also encoded by other nucleotide sequences in the sample. V gene TRBV29-1 combines with J gene TRBJ1-1; D possibly corresponds to TRBD1 (5 bases). This CDR3 is built from 12 residues. Germline-derived CDR1 and CDR2 are SQVTM and ANQGSEA. CDR3 in amino acids: CSVEDGTYEAFF. The DNA for the CDR3 is TGCAGCGTCGAAGACGGGACTTATGAAGCTTTCTTT.

This clone appeared a single time. The chain has TRBV10-2 and TRBJ2-7; D is unresolved. V lost 4 bases, J lost 12 bases, and 19 bases lay in between. CDR1 is WSHSY, CDR2 SAAADI, per germline. This CDR3 has 13 residues. The CDR3 DNA reads as TGCGCCAGCAGTGCCGAGTTGAATGTACCTTTGTACTTC. Its protein is CASSAELNVPLYF.